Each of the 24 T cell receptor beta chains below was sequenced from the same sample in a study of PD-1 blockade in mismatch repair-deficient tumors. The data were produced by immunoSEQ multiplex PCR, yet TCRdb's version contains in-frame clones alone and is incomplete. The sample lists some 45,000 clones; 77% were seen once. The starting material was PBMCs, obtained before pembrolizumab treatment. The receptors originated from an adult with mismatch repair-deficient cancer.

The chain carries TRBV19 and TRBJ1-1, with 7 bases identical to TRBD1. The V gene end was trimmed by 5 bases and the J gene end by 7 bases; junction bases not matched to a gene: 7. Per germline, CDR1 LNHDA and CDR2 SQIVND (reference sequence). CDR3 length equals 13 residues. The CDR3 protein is CASSGRQGREAFF. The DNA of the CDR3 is TGTGCCAGTAGTGGCCGACAGGGACGTGAAGCTTTCTTT.

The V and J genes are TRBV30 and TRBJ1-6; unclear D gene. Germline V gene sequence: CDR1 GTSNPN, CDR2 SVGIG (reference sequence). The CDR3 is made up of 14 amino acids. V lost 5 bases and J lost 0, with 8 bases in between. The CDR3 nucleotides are TGTGCCTGGCGCGGGAGCTCCTATAATTCACCCCTCCACTTT. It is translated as CAWRGSSYNSPLHF.

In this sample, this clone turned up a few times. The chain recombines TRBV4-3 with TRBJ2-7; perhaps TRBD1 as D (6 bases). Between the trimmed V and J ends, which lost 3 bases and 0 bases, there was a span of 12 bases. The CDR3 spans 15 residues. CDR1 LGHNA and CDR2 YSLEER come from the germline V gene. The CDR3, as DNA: TGCGCCAGCAGCCAGGAGGACAGCAGCTCCTACGAGCAGTACTTC. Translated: CASSQEDSSSYEQYF.

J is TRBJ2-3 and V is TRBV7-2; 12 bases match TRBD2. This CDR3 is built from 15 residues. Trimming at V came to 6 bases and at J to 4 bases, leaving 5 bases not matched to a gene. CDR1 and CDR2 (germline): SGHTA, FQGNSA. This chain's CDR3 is CASRYLAGGADTQYF. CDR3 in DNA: TGTGCCAGCAGATATCTAGCGGGAGGGGCAGATACGCAGTATTTT.

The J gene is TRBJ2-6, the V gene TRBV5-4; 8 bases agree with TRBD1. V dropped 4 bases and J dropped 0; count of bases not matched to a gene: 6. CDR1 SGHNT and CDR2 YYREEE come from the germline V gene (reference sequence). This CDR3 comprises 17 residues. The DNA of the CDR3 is TGTGCCAGCAGCCCCGGGACAGGTACCTCTGGGGCCAACGTCCTGACTTTC. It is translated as CASSPGTGTSGANVLTF.

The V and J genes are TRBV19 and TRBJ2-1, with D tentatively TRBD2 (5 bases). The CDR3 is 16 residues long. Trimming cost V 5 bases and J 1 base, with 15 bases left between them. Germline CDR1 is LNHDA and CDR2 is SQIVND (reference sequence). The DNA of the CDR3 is TGTGCCAGTAGTGGCCGATGGAGCGGATCCTACAATGAGCAGTTCTTC. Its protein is CASSGRWSGSYNEQFF.

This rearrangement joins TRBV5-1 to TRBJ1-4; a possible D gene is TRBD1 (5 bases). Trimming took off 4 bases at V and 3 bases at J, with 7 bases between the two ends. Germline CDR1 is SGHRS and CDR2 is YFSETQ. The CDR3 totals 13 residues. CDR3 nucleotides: TGCGCCAGCAGCCGGGACCCTAATGAAAAACTGTTTTTT. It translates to CASSRDPNEKLFF.

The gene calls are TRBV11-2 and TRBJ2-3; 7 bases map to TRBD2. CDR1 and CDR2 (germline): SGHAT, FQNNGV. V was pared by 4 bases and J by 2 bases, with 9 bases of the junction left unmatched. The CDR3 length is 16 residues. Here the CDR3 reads CASSSILSGFTDTQYF. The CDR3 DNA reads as TGTGCCAGCAGCTCAATCCTTAGCGGGTTCACAGATACGCAGTATTTT.

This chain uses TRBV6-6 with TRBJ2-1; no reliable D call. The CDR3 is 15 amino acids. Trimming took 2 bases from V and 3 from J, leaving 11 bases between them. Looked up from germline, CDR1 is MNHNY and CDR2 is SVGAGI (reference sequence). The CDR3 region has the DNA TGTGCCAGCAGTTACGAGGATAGCTTCTACAATGAGCAGTTCTTC. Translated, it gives CASSYEDSFYNEQFF.

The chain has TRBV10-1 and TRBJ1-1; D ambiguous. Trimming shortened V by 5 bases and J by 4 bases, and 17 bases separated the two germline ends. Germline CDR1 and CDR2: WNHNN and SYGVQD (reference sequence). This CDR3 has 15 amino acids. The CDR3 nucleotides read TGCGCCAGCAGTACGGGAGCCCAAGCAAGCACTGAAGCTTTCTTT. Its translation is CASSTGAQASTEAFF.

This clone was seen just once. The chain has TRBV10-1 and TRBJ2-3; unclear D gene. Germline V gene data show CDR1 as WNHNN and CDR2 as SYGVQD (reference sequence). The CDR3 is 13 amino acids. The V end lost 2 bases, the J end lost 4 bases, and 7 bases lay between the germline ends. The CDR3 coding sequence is TGCGCCAGCAGTGAGCTGGGTCCAGATACGCAGTATTTT. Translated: CASSELGPDTQYF.

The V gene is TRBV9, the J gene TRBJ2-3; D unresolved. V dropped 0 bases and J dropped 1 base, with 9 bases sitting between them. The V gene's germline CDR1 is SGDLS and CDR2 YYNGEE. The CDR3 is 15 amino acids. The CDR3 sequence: CASSVVRSGTDTQYF. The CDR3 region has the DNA TGTGCCAGCAGCGTAGTAAGGTCGGGCACAGATACGCAGTATTTT.

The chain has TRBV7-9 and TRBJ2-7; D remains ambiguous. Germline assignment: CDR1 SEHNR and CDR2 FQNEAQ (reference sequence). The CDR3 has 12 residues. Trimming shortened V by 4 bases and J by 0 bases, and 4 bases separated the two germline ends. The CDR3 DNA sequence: TGTGCCAGCAGCTCCACCTCCTACGAGCAGTACTTC. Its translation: CASSSTSYEQYF.

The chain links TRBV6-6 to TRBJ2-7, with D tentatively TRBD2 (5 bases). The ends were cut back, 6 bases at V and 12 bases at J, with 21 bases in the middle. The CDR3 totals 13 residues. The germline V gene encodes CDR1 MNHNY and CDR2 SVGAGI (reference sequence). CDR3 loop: CASSAAGAFVLYF. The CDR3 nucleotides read TGTGCCAGCAGCGCGGCGGGTGCCTTTGTACTGTACTTC.

CDR3 sequence reads: CASSRDTSGRYDEQFF. In DNA form, the CDR3 reads TGTGCCAGCAGCCGAGATACTAGCGGGAGATACGATGAGCAGTTCTTC. The rearrangement uses TRBV11-1 and TRBJ2-1, with 11 bases identical to TRBD2. The J segment lost 8 bases and the V segment lost 5 bases, leaving 11 bases of the junction unmatched. This CDR3 region has 16 residues. Germline V gene sequence: CDR1 SGHAT, CDR2 FQDESV (reference sequence).

The CDR3 loop reads CASSLLATSTDTQYF. The CDR3 DNA follows: TGTGCCAGCAGTTTATTAGCCACTAGCACAGATACGCAGTATTTT. The V gene is TRBV27, the J gene TRBJ2-3; D gene unclear. The germline V and J ends were trimmed by 1 base and 0 bases, with 8 bases remaining between them. The CDR3 is 15 residues long. Germline values: CDR1 MNHEY, CDR2 SMNVEV (reference sequence).

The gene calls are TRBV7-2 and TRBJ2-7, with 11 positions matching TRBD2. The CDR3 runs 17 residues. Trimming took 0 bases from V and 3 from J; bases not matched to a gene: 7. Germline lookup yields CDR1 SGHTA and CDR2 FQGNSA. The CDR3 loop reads CASSLALGGTSGYEQYF. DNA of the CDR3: TGTGCCAGCAGCTTAGCGTTGGGAGGGACTAGCGGCTACGAGCAGTACTTC. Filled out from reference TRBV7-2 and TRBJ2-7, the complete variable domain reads GAGVSQSPSNKVTEKGKDVELRCDPISGHTALYWYRQSLGQGLEFLIYFQGNSAPDKSGLPSDRFSAERTGGSVSTLTIQRTQQEDSAVYLCASSLALGGTSGYEQYFGPGTRLTVT.

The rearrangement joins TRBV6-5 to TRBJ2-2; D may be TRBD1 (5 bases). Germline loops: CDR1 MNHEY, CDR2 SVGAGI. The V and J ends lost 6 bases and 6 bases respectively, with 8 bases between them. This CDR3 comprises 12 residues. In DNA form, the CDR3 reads TGTGCCAGCAGGGGGCAGCCCGGGGAGCTGTTTTTT. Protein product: CASRGQPGELFF.

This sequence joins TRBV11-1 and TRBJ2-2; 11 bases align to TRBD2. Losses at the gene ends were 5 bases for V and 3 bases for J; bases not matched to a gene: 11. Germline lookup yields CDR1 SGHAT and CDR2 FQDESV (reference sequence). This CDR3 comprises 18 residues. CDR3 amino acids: CASSDLLSGRAYTGELFF. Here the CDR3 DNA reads TGTGCCAGCAGCGATCTCCTTAGCGGGAGGGCCTACACCGGGGAGCTGTTTTTT.

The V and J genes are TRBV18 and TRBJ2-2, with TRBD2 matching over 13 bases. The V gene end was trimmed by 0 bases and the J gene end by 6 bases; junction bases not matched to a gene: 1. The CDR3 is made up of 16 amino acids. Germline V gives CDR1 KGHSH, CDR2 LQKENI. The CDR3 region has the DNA TGTGCCAGCTCACCACCCGGACTAGCGGGAGCCGGGGAGCTGTTTTTT. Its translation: CASSPPGLAGAGELFF.

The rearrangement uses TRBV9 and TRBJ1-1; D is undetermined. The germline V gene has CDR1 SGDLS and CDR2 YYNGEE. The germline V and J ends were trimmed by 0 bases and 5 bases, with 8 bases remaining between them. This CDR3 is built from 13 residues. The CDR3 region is CASSVELSTEAFF. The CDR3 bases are TGTGCCAGCAGCGTAGAGCTTTCGACTGAAGCTTTCTTT. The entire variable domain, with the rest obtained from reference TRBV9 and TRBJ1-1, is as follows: DSGVTQTPKHLITATGQRVTLRCSPRSGDLSVYWYQQSLDQGLQFLIQYYNGEERAKGNILERFSAQQFPDLHSELNLSSLELGDSALYFCASSVELSTEAFFGQGTRLTVV.

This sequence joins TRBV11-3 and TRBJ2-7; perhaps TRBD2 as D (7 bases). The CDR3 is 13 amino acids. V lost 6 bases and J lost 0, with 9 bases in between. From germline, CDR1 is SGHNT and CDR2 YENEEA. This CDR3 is CASRRGGSYEQYF. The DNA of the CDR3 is TGTGCCAGCAGGAGGGGGGGCTCCTACGAGCAGTACTTC.

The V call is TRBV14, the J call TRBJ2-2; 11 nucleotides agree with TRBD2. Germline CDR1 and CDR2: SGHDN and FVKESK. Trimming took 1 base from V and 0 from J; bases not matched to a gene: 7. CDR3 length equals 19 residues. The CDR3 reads CASSQGLAGLYANTGELFF. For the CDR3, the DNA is TGTGCCAGCAGCCAAGGACTAGCGGGACTATACGCGAACACCGGGGAGCTGTTTTTT.

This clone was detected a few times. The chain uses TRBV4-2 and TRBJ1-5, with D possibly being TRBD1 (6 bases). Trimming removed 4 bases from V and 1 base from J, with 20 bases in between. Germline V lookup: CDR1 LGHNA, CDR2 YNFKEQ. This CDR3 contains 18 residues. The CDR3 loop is CASSPQGLQSMSNQPQHF. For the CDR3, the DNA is TGTGCCAGCAGCCCCCAGGGGTTACAGTCTATGAGCAATCAGCCCCAGCATTTT.